This T cell receptor (beta chain) was sequenced for a study of T cell repertoires in cytomegalovirus infection. Study background: As its CMV epitopes, the study selected recently identified HLA-C-restricted and well-studied HLA-B-restricted targets. Both a matching HLA type and CMV infection were indicated by public TCR beta signatures.

A word on this clonotype: Its specificity is unknown.

General observations from the study: CMV-specific HLA-C-restricted TCR beta clonotypes dominated the ex vivo response.

One entry per CDR3 protein, called by TCRdb with MiXCR from the reads. The sample lists some 920,000 distinct CDR3 sequences, about a third occurring once. Germline V gives CDR1 KGHSH, CDR2 LQKENI. The V and J ends lost 5 bases and 6 bases respectively, with 28 bases between them. The CDR3 covers 19 residues. This receptor was taken from a human donor in good health (CMV status not recorded). Some clones in this sample may be carry-over from other donors' samples. The sample consisted of cultured CD8+ T cells from PBMCs, taken from culture after CMV antigen stimulation. The V gene is TRBV18, the J gene TRBJ1-4; no definite D call. CDR3 in DNA: TGTGCCAGCTCATTGACATACTCTCCCACGGCAGAAAAAGATGAAAAACTGTTTTTT. Its translation: CASSLTYSPTAEKDEKLFF.